This is a list of T cell receptor beta chains from one sample in a study of T cells in Graves' hyperthyroidism and ophthalmopathy. TCRdb re-analysed the multiplex PCR reads in MiXCR, keeping a single row per CDR3 protein. The sample has fewer than 500,000 distinct CDR3 sequences, around an eighth seen once; the top ten hold roughly 20%. Sequences were obtained from blood. The source is a man aged 25-40 years with Graves' hyperthyroidism that later progressed to Graves' ophthalmopathy. CDR3s include the opening cysteine and the closing phenylalanine or tryptophan. A D gene is named only where the DNA matches it firmly. The size of a clone is reported for some rows only, either as once, few or many, or as a class for expanded clones.

v_gene: TRBV2
len: 15
d_gene: NA
j_gene: TRBJ1-6
abundance: few
CDR3aa: CASSAQGSAYSPLHF
CDR3nt: TGTGCCAGCAGTGCCCAGGGGTCCGCTTATTCACCCCTCCACTTT

v_gene: TRBV13
len: 13
d_gene: NA
j_gene: TRBJ1-4
abundance: many
CDR3aa: CASSLAPNEKLFF
CDR3nt: TGTGCCAGCAGCTTAGCTCCTAATGAAAAACTGTTTTTT

v_gene: TRBV27
len: 17
d_gene: NA
j_gene: TRBJ2-7
abundance: NA
CDR3aa: CASSLWPRGPSSYEQYF
CDR3nt: TGTGCCAGCAGTTTATGGCCCCGGGGACCGAGCTCCTACGAGCAGTACTTC

v_gene: TRBV10-2
len: 11
d_gene: NA
j_gene: TRBJ2-1
abundance: NA
CDR3aa: CASSARVEQFF
CDR3nt: TGCGCCAGCAGTGCCCGGGTTGAGCAGTTCTTC

v_gene: TRBV7-2
len: 13
d_gene: NA
j_gene: TRBJ2-5
abundance: NA
CDR3aa: CASSSGSQETQYF
CDR3nt: TGTGCCAGCAGCTCGGGCAGCCAAGAGACCCAGTACTTC

v_gene: TRBV10-3
len: 13
d_gene: NA
j_gene: TRBJ1-2
abundance: many
CDR3aa: CAITGTGNYGYTF
CDR3nt: TGTGCCATCACCGGGACGGGCAACTATGGCTACACCTTC

v_gene: TRBV12-3/TRBV12-4
len: 15
d_gene: NA
j_gene: TRBJ2-2
abundance: many
CDR3aa: CASSFGRTPTGELFF
CDR3nt: TGTGCCAGCAGTTTTGGTAGGACGCCAACCGGGGAGCTGTTTTTT

v_gene: TRBV3-1
len: 15
d_gene: NA
j_gene: TRBJ1-1
abundance: many
CDR3aa: CASSQDPFGNTEAFF
CDR3nt: TGTGCCAGCAGCCAAGATCCTTTTGGGAACACTGAAGCTTTCTTT

v_gene: TRBV5-1
len: 15
d_gene: TRBD1
j_gene: TRBJ2-2
abundance: NA
CDR3aa: CASTPGRGRTGELFF
CDR3nt: TGCGCCAGCACGCCGGGCAGGGGGCGGACCGGGGAGCTGTTTTTT

v_gene: TRBV6-1
len: 15
d_gene: NA
j_gene: TRBJ2-7
abundance: few
CDR3aa: CASSDTQVVSYEQYF
CDR3nt: TGTGCCAGCAGTGATACCCAGGTTGTGTCCTACGAGCAGTACTTC

v_gene: TRBV29-1
len: 11
d_gene: NA
j_gene: TRBJ2-7
abundance: NA
CDR3aa: CSILDTYEQYF
CDR3nt: TGCAGCATTCTGGATACCTACGAGCAGTACTTC

v_gene: TRBV5-1
len: 16
d_gene: NA
j_gene: TRBJ1-5
abundance: NA
CDR3aa: CASREKPGNRNQPQHF
CDR3nt: TGCGCCAGCAGAGAAAAACCAGGGAATCGCAATCAGCCCCAGCATTTT

v_gene: TRBV6-1
len: 15
d_gene: TRBD1
j_gene: TRBJ2-7
abundance: NA
CDR3aa: CASNRRDSPLEEQYF
CDR3nt: TGTGCCAGCAACCGCCGGGACAGCCCCTTGGAAGAGCAGTACTTC

v_gene: TRBV15
len: 15
d_gene: TRBD1
j_gene: TRBJ1-2
abundance: many
CDR3aa: CATSTRQGVTNGYTF
CDR3nt: TGTGCCACCAGCACAAGACAGGGGGTAACTAATGGCTACACCTTC

v_gene: TRBV7-9
len: 14
d_gene: NA
j_gene: TRBJ2-1
abundance: NA
CDR3aa: CASSLELGPNEQFF
CDR3nt: TGTGCCAGCAGCTTAGAACTGGGACCGAATGAGCAGTTCTTC

v_gene: TRBV28
len: 15
d_gene: NA
j_gene: TRBJ1-1
abundance: many
CDR3aa: CASSLTVSGNTEAFF
CDR3nt: TGTGCCAGCAGTCTTACTGTCTCGGGGAACACTGAAGCTTTCTTT

v_gene: TRBV10-2
len: 17
d_gene: TRBD1
j_gene: TRBJ1-1
abundance: once
CDR3aa: CASSEGPGQGANTEAFF
CDR3nt: TGCGCCAGCAGTGAGGGGCCGGGACAGGGGGCGAACACTGAAGCTTTCTTT

v_gene: TRBV20-1
len: 13
d_gene: NA
j_gene: TRBJ2-5
abundance: many
CDR3aa: CSARVALGETQYF
CDR3nt: TGCAGTGCTAGAGTTGCCCTGGGGGAGACCCAGTACTTC

v_gene: TRBV6-1
len: 11
d_gene: NA
j_gene: TRBJ2-1
abundance: many
CDR3aa: CASREYNEQFF
CDR3nt: TGTGCCAGCAGGGAGTACAATGAGCAGTTCTTC

v_gene: TRBV6-1
len: 15
d_gene: TRBD1
j_gene: TRBJ1-5
abundance: few
CDR3aa: CASSEWTGDNQPQHF
CDR3nt: TGTGCCAGCAGTGAATGGACAGGGGATAATCAGCCCCAGCATTTT

v_gene: TRBV30
len: 14
d_gene: NA
j_gene: TRBJ1-5
abundance: once
CDR3aa: CAWSAGTYNQPQHF
CDR3nt: TGTGCCTGGAGTGCCGGGACGTACAATCAGCCCCAGCATTTT

v_gene: TRBV5-1
len: 15
d_gene: TRBD1
j_gene: TRBJ1-5
abundance: many
CDR3aa: CASSVGTGVFQPQHF
CDR3nt: TGCGCCAGCAGCGTCGGGACAGGGGTATTTCAGCCCCAGCATTTT

v_gene: TRBV12-3/TRBV12-4
len: 16
d_gene: NA
j_gene: TRBJ1-1
abundance: many
CDR3aa: CASSLRVRAANTEAFF
CDR3nt: TGTGCCAGCAGTTTAAGAGTCAGGGCGGCTAACACTGAAGCTTTCTTT

v_gene: TRBV6-5
len: 13
d_gene: TRBD1
j_gene: TRBJ1-2
abundance: NA
CDR3aa: CASSYKGAQGYTF
CDR3nt: TGTGCCAGCAGTTACAAGGGGGCCCAGGGCTACACCTTC

v_gene: TRBV20-1
len: 11
d_gene: NA
j_gene: TRBJ1-2
abundance: few
CDR3aa: CSASAVGGYTF
CDR3nt: TGCAGTGCCTCGGCCGTAGGGGGCTACACCTTC

v_gene: TRBV30
len: 16
d_gene: NA
j_gene: TRBJ2-1
abundance: NA
CDR3aa: CAWSVRALSSYNEQFF
CDR3nt: TGTGCCTGGAGTGTACGCGCATTGAGCTCCTACAATGAGCAGTTCTTC

v_gene: TRBV11-2
len: 16
d_gene: TRBD1
j_gene: TRBJ1-2
abundance: NA
CDR3aa: CASSHRADRRRDGYTF
CDR3nt: TGTGCCAGCAGCCATAGGGCGGACAGGAGGAGGGATGGCTACACCTTC

v_gene: TRBV6-6
len: 15
d_gene: NA
j_gene: TRBJ2-1
abundance: many
CDR3aa: CASSYTDPSYNEQFF
CDR3nt: TGTGCCAGCAGTTACACGGACCCCTCTTACAATGAGCAGTTCTTC

v_gene: TRBV7-6
len: 17
d_gene: TRBD2
j_gene: TRBJ2-1
abundance: many
CDR3aa: CASSLEARAGAYNEQFF
CDR3nt: TGTGCCAGCAGCTTAGAGGCCCGTGCGGGGGCCTACAATGAGCAGTTCTTC

v_gene: TRBV6-1
len: 14
d_gene: NA
j_gene: TRBJ1-2
abundance: many
CDR3aa: CASTQGRVNYGYTF
CDR3nt: TGTGCCAGCACCCAAGGGAGGGTTAACTATGGCTACACCTTC

v_gene: TRBV6-1
len: 14
d_gene: TRBD1
j_gene: TRBJ1-1
abundance: NA
CDR3aa: CASSEEGADTEAFF
CDR3nt: TGTGCCAGCAGTGAAGAGGGGGCCGACACTGAAGCTTTCTTT

v_gene: TRBV7-8
len: 15
d_gene: NA
j_gene: TRBJ1-5
abundance: many
CDR3aa: CASSPPRGGNQPQHF
CDR3nt: TGTGCCAGCAGCCCGCCTAGGGGGGGGAATCAGCCCCAGCATTTT

v_gene: TRBV2
len: 16
d_gene: NA
j_gene: TRBJ1-6
abundance: many
CDR3aa: CASSEMDHTYNSPLHF
CDR3nt: TGTGCCAGCAGTGAAATGGACCATACCTATAATTCACCCCTCCACTTT